This record concerns one T cell receptor beta chain sequence. Which antigen it targets is not known. No base-level quality is on record; no much larger clone is a single base apart. The trim is 5 bases for V and 1 base for J, with a gap of 14 bases between the germline ends. The CDR3 has 16 amino acids, counting the end cysteine and phenylalanine. Here the CDR3 DNA is all that survives: 48 bases in frame from base 1. The germline V gene provides CDR1 SGHNT and CDR2 YENEEA. The sample is drawn from a study of blood T cell repertoires in COVID-19 (dated by TCRdb to the early 2020s). Turning to the overall study: Samples from collaborators originated in the United States, Italy and Spain and spanned both the acute and convalescent phases of COVID-19. The material from the prospective study consisted of cDNA or gDNA derived from T cells, B-cell-depleted T cells, or PBMCs. The dataset comprised deeply sampled blood TCRbeta repertoires from subjects exposed to, actively infected with, or recovered from COVID-19. The repertoires were released in a freely available public database intended as a resource for research on the immune response to SARS-CoV-2. The samples were drawn from two sources: the first 160 participants of the ongoing ImmuneRACE study, and 950 to 1,500 subjects contributed by 6 global collaborators. Nearly every sample came with metadata listing a de-identified subject ID, COVID-19 status, age in years and sex. HLA class I and class II types, where available, came from metadata supplied by the sample provider rather than from assay-based typing.

The collaborating institutions used their own protocols to collect whole blood in K2EDTA tubes. For TCRbeta analysis, collaborators shipped samples as frozen whole blood, isolated PBMCs, or DNA extracted from either of those sample types. TCRbeta CDR3 regions were amplified from genomic DNA using the immunoSEQ Assay, a bias-controlled multiplex PCR. The authors' analysis ran thus. Nucleated cell counts per sample were estimated from amplification of reference gene primers within the assay. To quantify the absolute abundance of each unique TCRbeta CDR3 rearrangement, sequence reads were collapsed and filtered. Productive Simpson clonality was computed per sample as the square root of Simpson's diversity index over productive rearrangements. Drawn from immuneACCESS, this table holds only the in-frame rearrangements with V and J called that TCRdb kept. Clones are partly lost; checked studies trace under half to an unresolved V gene and leave the rest unexplained. V, J and clone size reflect that table, while D and trimming were determined from the DNA. The sample records about 99,000 clones, approximately 84% of which are singletons. The ten largest clones take up 6.2% of the sample.

The research as a whole found: The quantity of clinical and demographic metadata differed by source and by participant and was supplied without curation.

The clonotype originates from a human donor in a cohort sampled during active COVID-19. The material sequenced was peripheral blood. The rearrangement joined TRBV11-3 to TRBJ2-2, and TRBD2 may be the D gene, going by 5 matching bases. The CDR3 has the sequence CASSPGRLRNTGELFF. The nucleotide sequence reads as follows: TGTGCCAGCAGCCCGGGCCGACTACGGAACACCGGGGAGCTGTTTTTT.